The next 30 T cell receptor beta chains were all read from a single sample in a study of cytomegalovirus exposure and HLA in healthy donors. PCR employed 60 Vbeta and 13 Jbeta primers. Sequencing used immunoSEQ multiplex PCR; TCRdb keeps in-frame clones, though not all of them. The sample includes approximately 100,000 clones, just under 75% of them seen just once. Sequenced input: PBMCs. The receptors shown here come from a middle-aged man in good health and CMV-seropositive.

The chain combines TRBV7-6 with TRBJ2-1; 8 bases agree with TRBD2. Germline V gene data show CDR1 as SGHVS and CDR2 as FNYEAQ. This CDR3 region has 15 residues. J lost 7 bases, V lost 5 bases, and 10 bases had no gene match. CDR3 nucleotides: TGTGCCAGCAGCGGTCTCGGGGGGGGAGGGAATGAGCAGTTCTTC. This gives the protein CASSGLGGGGNEQFF.

The chain couples TRBV5-1 to TRBJ2-1, with D possibly being TRBD2 (6 bases). Germline loops: CDR1 SGHRS, CDR2 YFSETQ. This CDR3 contains 14 residues. With 6 bases removed from V and 5 bases from J, the gap between germline ends came to 15 bases. The CDR3 here is CASTPEGRNNEQFF. CDR3 DNA: TGCGCCAGCACTCCGGAAGGGAGGAACAATGAGCAGTTCTTC.

This rearrangement joins TRBV6-1 to TRBJ2-7, with D possibly TRBD1 on 6 matching bases. The CDR3 is 14 amino acids. Germline values: CDR1 MNHNS, CDR2 SASEGT. V gave up 2 bases and J gave up 6 bases, with 14 bases separating them. The CDR3 DNA reads as TGTGCCAGCAGTGAAACCCGACAGGAGAGCGAGCAGTACTTC. This sequence encodes CASSETRQESEQYF.

V gene TRBV6-6 combines with J gene TRBJ1-2; D might be TRBD1 (5 bases). This CDR3 has 12 residues. V lost 8 bases and J lost 4, with 11 bases in between. CDR1 is MNHNY, CDR2 SVGAGI, per germline (reference sequence). CDR3 sequence reads: CASEQGRYGYTF. The CDR3 coding sequence is TGTGCCAGCGAGCAGGGCCGCTATGGCTACACCTTC.

The chain is built from TRBV5-1 and TRBJ2-5; 8 nucleotides match TRBD2. CDR3 length: 15 amino acids. V lost 0 bases to trimming and J lost 5 bases; unmatched junction nucleotides: 6. Germline V gene sequence: CDR1 SGHRS, CDR2 YFSETQ. The CDR3 region has the DNA TGCGCCAGCAGCTTGGCCGCGACTAGCGTTGAGACCCAGTACTTC. Translation gives CASSLAATSVETQYF.

The genes are TRBV2 and TRBJ1-2; 8 positions agree with TRBD1. CDR1 is SNHLY, CDR2 FYNNEI, per germline. V dropped 4 bases and J dropped 3; count of bases not matched to a gene: 7. The CDR3 consists of 15 residues. The CDR3 nucleotides read TGTGCCAGCAGTGCCGACAGGGGAGATTACTATGGCTACACCTTC. Amino acid sequence: CASSADRGDYYGYTF.

V is TRBV13 and J is TRBJ2-3; maybe TRBD2 (6 bases). Trimming took 1 base from V and 0 from J, leaving 11 bases between them. The CDR3 runs 16 residues. CDR1 PRHDT and CDR2 FYEKMQ come from the germline V gene (reference sequence). CDR3 nucleotides: TGTGCCAGCAGCTTAGTAGGGGACTCTAGCACAGATACGCAGTATTTT. Translating gives CASSLVGDSSTDTQYF. The full variable domain, rest sourced from reference TRBV13 and TRBJ2-3, is AAGVIQSPRHLIKEKRETATLKCYPIPRHDTVYWYQQGPGQDPQFLISFYEKMQSDKGSIPDRFSAQQFSDYHSELNMSSLELGDSALYFCASSLVGDSSTDTQYFGPGTRLTVL.

The V call is TRBV4-2, the J call TRBJ1-1, with 7 bases lining up with TRBD1. The germline CDR1 and CDR2 sequences are LGHNA and YNFKEQ. After removal of 1 base from V and 4 bases from J, the junction contained 12 bases not matched to a gene. This CDR3 is built from 17 residues. CDR3 residues: CASSQVWVRTGSTEAFF. In DNA, the CDR3 is TGTGCCAGCAGCCAAGTATGGGTGAGGACAGGAAGCACTGAAGCTTTCTTT.

In its sample, this clone was seen a few times. The chain is built from TRBV11-2 and TRBJ1-4, with TRBD1 identical over 8 bases. Germline V gene sequence: CDR1 SGHAT, CDR2 FQNNGV. The CDR3 consists of 14 residues. V trimming: 4 bases; J trimming: 9 bases; junction bases outside the gene matches: 7. CDR3: CASSSPGQGQKLFF. DNA for the CDR3: TGTGCCAGCAGCTCCCCAGGACAGGGCCAAAAACTGTTTTTT.

Here the CDR3 reads CASSYPQGVADEQYF. The CDR3 DNA sequence: TGTGCCAGCAGTTACCCACAGGGGGTAGCCGACGAGCAGTACTTC. The V gene is TRBV6-6, the J gene TRBJ2-7, with 8 bases lining up with TRBD1. The germline gives CDR1 MNHNY, CDR2 SVGAGI (reference sequence). With V trimmed by 2 bases and J by 5 bases, 8 bases remained unmatched. The CDR3 is 15 amino acids.

The chain uses TRBV27 and TRBJ2-1; the D gene is possibly TRBD2 (7 bases). V was cut by 1 base and J by 8 bases, with 21 bases left in between. CDR1 is MNHEY and CDR2 is SMNVEV in the germline V gene (reference sequence). This CDR3 contains 17 residues. The CDR3 loop reads CASSLFSMGGGRDEQFF. The DNA for the CDR3 is TGTGCCAGCAGTTTATTCTCCATGGGGGGGGGCCGCGATGAGCAGTTCTTC.

The chain employs TRBV7-2 and TRBJ1-6; maybe TRBD1 (6 bases). Germline CDR1 and CDR2: SGHTA and FQGNSA. Trimming removed 3 bases from V and 14 bases from J, with 14 bases in between. This CDR3 spans 13 amino acids. Here the CDR3 DNA reads TGTGCCAGCAGCTTTGGGGGGGCCTCGACCCTCCACTTT. Translated: CASSFGGASTLHF. The full variable domain, completed using reference TRBV7-2 and TRBJ1-6, is GAGVSQSPSNKVTEKGKDVELRCDPISGHTALYWYRQSLGQGLEFLIYFQGNSAPDKSGLPSDRFSAERTGGSVSTLTIQRTQQEDSAVYLCASSFGGASTLHFGNGTRLTVT.

The chain uses TRBV10-3 and TRBJ2-1; 12 nucleotides line up with TRBD2. The CDR3 consists of 17 residues. V gave up 10 bases and J gave up 0 bases; unmatched junction bases: 10. Per the germline V gene, CDR1 is ENHRY and CDR2 is SYGVKD. This CDR3 reads CATRGLAGPSSYNEQFF. CDR3 DNA: TGTGCCACCAGAGGACTAGCGGGGCCTAGCTCCTACAATGAGCAGTTCTTC.

The CDR3 loop reads CAINRDRGRDTGELFF. In DNA form, the CDR3 reads TGTGCCATCAACCGGGACAGGGGGCGAGACACCGGGGAGCTGTTTTTT. The chain links TRBV10-3 to TRBJ2-2; 12 bases map to TRBD1. Germline values: CDR1 ENHRY, CDR2 SYGVKD. The CDR3 has 16 residues. The J segment lost 3 bases and the V segment lost 7 bases, leaving 6 bases of the junction unmatched.

The gene calls are TRBV13 and TRBJ1-1, with TRBD1 as a possible D gene (5 bases). In germline, CDR1 is PRHDT, CDR2 FYEKMQ (reference sequence). CDR3 size: 14 residues. V dropped 6 bases and J dropped 5 bases, with 16 bases sitting between them. This CDR3 reads CASRVQTRETEAFF. DNA for the CDR3: TGTGCCAGCAGGGTTCAGACCAGGGAAACTGAAGCTTTCTTT.

This chain links TRBV19 with TRBJ2-6; no firm D call. The CDR3 sequence is 15 residues long. V was shortened by 5 bases and J by 4 bases, with 12 bases between the two germline ends. Germline V lookup: CDR1 LNHDA, CDR2 SQIVND (reference sequence). CDR3 in amino acids: CASSGRLMGANVLTF. The CDR3 region has the DNA TGTGCCAGTAGTGGCAGATTAATGGGGGCCAACGTCCTGACTTTC. Looking up the rest from reference TRBV19 and TRBJ2-6 gives the full variable domain: DGGITQSPKYLFRKEGQNVTLSCEQNLNHDAMYWYRQDPGQGLRLIYYSQIVNDFQKGDIAEGYSVSREKKESFPLTVTSAQKNPTAFYLCASSGRLMGANVLTFGAGSRLTVL.

This clone was picked up one time. The J gene is TRBJ2-3, the V gene TRBV27; the D gene is possibly TRBD1 (6 bases). This CDR3 contains 14 residues. Trimming pared 2 bases from V and 5 bases from J, leaving 11 bases between. Germline assignment: CDR1 MNHEY and CDR2 SMNVEV (reference sequence). The CDR3 sequence: CASSLRTALDTQYF. CDR3 sequence (DNA): TGTGCCAGCAGTTTAAGGACAGCCTTAGATACGCAGTATTTT.

In DNA form, the CDR3 reads TGTGCCAGCAGCGGACAGCAAACAGATACGCAGTATTTT. It yields the protein CASSGQQTDTQYF. The chain has TRBV9 and TRBJ2-3; D is possibly TRBD1 (5 bases). Germline V gene data show CDR1 as SGDLS and CDR2 as YYNGEE. This CDR3 comprises 13 residues. V lost 3 bases and J lost 3, with 8 bases in between.

CDR3 sequence: CATSYDRAFSYEQYF. The CDR3 DNA reads TGTGCCACCAGCTACGACAGGGCCTTCTCCTACGAGCAGTACTTC. The genes are TRBV15 and TRBJ2-7; 7 bases line up with TRBD1. With 5 bases clipped from V and 0 bases from J, the junction kept 7 bases outside the gene matches. Germline V lookup: CDR1 LNHNV, CDR2 YYDKDF (reference sequence). The CDR3 extends over 15 amino acids.

The rearrangement joins TRBV7-3 to TRBJ2-1, with 13 bases identical to TRBD2. Per germline, CDR1 SGHTA and CDR2 FQGTGA. This CDR3 spans 17 amino acids. Trimming took 5 bases from V and 5 from J; bases not matched to a gene: 9. Here the CDR3 reads CASSPTLAGGQDNEQFF. DNA for the CDR3: TGTGCCAGCAGCCCAACACTAGCGGGGGGGCAAGACAATGAGCAGTTCTTC. Full variable domain (rest looked up from reference TRBV7-3 and TRBJ2-1): GAGVSQTPSNKVTEKGKYVELRCDPISGHTALYWYRQSLGQGPEFLIYFQGTGAADDSGLPNDRFFAVRPEGSVSTLKIQRTERGDSAVYLCASSPTLAGGQDNEQFFGPGTRLTVL.

J is TRBJ1-2 and V is TRBV4-2; the D gene is possibly TRBD1 (6 bases). Germline lookup yields CDR1 LGHNA and CDR2 YNFKEQ. The CDR3 totals 16 residues. V was trimmed by 0 bases and J by 3 bases, leaving 14 bases between them. For the CDR3, the DNA is TGTGCCAGCAGCCAAGAGTTCCGACAGGAGGACTATGGCTACACCTTC. This encodes CASSQEFRQEDYGYTF.

V usage is TRBV5-4 and J usage is TRBJ2-2; 7 bases match TRBD1. The junction had 9 bases not matched to a gene; V was cut back by 4 bases and J by 3 bases. The CDR3 runs to 16 residues. Per germline, CDR1 SGHNT and CDR2 YYREEE (reference sequence). CDR3 sequence reads: CASSHPDRVDTGELFF. The CDR3, as DNA: TGTGCCAGCAGCCACCCCGACAGGGTGGACACCGGGGAGCTGTTTTTT.

The chain links TRBV5-1 to TRBJ1-2, with D possibly TRBD1 on 5 matching bases. The CDR3 is made up of 13 amino acids. Germline V CDR1 and CDR2: SGHRS, YFSETQ. Deletions cut 4 bases from V and 4 bases from J, with 11 bases between. For the CDR3, the DNA is TGCGCCAGCAGCCTGACAGACTCCTATGGCTACACCTTC. Residues: CASSLTDSYGYTF.

The CDR3 sequence is CASSQTGTGTDTQYF. CDR3 nucleotides: TGTGCCAGCAGCCAAACCGGGACAGGGACAGATACGCAGTATTTT. The rearrangement joins TRBV7-9 to TRBJ2-3; 9 bases align to TRBD1. CDR3 length: 15 residues. V lost 5 bases to trimming and J lost 3 bases; unmatched junction nucleotides: 6. Germline V gives CDR1 SEHNR, CDR2 FQNEAQ (reference sequence).

This rearrangement joins TRBV5-1 to TRBJ1-2, with TRBD1 matching over 11 bases. Germline CDR1 reads SGHRS; CDR2 reads YFSETQ. The V segment lost 2 bases and the J segment 8 bases; nucleotides outside the gene matches: 5. The CDR3 loop spans 14 amino acids. The CDR3 is CASSLGQGAWGYTF. CDR3 DNA sequence: TGCGCCAGCAGCTTAGGACAGGGGGCATGGGGCTACACCTTC.

This chain links TRBV12-5 with TRBJ1-1; tentatively, D is TRBD1 (5 bases). CDR3 length: 15 residues. Between the trimmed V and J ends, which lost 1 base and 1 base, there was a span of 10 bases. Germline values: CDR1 LGHNT, CDR2 FRNRAP. The CDR3 DNA reads as TGTGCTAGTGGTTTGGGGGCAGGGCGGAACACTGAAGCTTTCTTT. It translates to CASGLGAGRNTEAFF.

The genes are TRBV7-2 and TRBJ1-3, with no clear D. V shed 4 bases and J shed 2 bases, with 12 bases lying between them. Germline CDR1 and CDR2: SGHTA and FQGNSA. This CDR3 contains 15 residues. This chain's CDR3 is CASSYRAEAGNTIYF. CDR3 nucleotide sequence: TGTGCCAGCAGCTATCGAGCGGAGGCTGGAAACACCATATATTTT.

The chain couples TRBV6-4 to TRBJ2-5; 9 nucleotides agree with TRBD2. This CDR3 contains 18 residues. Losses at the gene ends were 3 bases for V and 1 base for J; bases not matched to a gene: 12. Germline V lookup: CDR1 MRHNA, CDR2 SNTAGT. The CDR3 loop is CASSERRGGGFFQETQYF. Here the CDR3 DNA reads TGTGCCAGCAGTGAGAGGCGGGGGGGCGGATTTTTCCAAGAGACCCAGTACTTC.

CDR3 amino acids: CASSASPGQGNQPQHF. In DNA form, the CDR3 reads TGTGCCAGCAGTGCCAGCCCCGGACAGGGCAATCAGCCCCAGCATTTT. The chain carries TRBV6-1 and TRBJ1-5, with 7 bases aligning to TRBD1. V trimming: 4 bases; J trimming: 2 bases; junction bases outside the gene matches: 8. The germline gives CDR1 MNHNS, CDR2 SASEGT. There are 16 residues in the CDR3.

V and J are TRBV7-2 and TRBJ1-2, with a weak D call TRBD1 (6 bases). Trimming cost V 2 bases and J 4 bases, with 11 bases left between them. The CDR3 has 14 residues. Germline-derived CDR1 and CDR2 are SGHTA and FQGNSA. CDR3 protein: CASSLTRGAYGYTF. CDR3 DNA: TGTGCCAGCAGCTTAACCCGGGGGGCCTATGGCTACACCTTC.